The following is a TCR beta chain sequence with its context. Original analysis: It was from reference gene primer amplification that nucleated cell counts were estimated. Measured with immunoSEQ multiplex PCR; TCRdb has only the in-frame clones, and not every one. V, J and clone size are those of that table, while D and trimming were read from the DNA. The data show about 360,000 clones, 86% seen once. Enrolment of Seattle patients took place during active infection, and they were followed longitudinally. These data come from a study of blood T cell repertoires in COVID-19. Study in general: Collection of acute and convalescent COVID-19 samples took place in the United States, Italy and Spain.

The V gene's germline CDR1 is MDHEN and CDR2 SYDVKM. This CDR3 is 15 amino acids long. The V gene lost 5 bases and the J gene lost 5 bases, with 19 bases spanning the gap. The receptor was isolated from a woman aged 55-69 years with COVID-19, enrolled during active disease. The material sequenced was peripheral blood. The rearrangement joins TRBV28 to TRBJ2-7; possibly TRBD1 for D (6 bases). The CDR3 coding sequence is TGTGCCAGCAGTCCCGCATGGGCAGGGGTAAACGAGCAGTACTTC. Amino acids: CASSPAWAGVNEQYF.